This T cell receptor beta chain is drawn from a study of monozygotic twins with inflammatory bowel disease. The germline CDR1 and CDR2 sequences are SNHLY and FYNNEI. The CDR3 runs to 17 residues. For each CDR3 protein, TCRdb gives one entry from its re-call of the 5' RACE reads, without DNA. The sample spans approximately 400,000 distinct CDR3 sequences; the ten largest clones claim around 2.5%. The J gene is TRBJ2-1, the V gene TRBV2; TCRdb indicates TRBD2, and absent DNA this call remains unverified. The specimen was blood. This TCR was sampled from a human donor with ulcerative colitis or Crohn's disease, or a healthy co-twin of an affected twin (not recorded which). CDR3 residues: CASKKSSGVIVVNEQFF.